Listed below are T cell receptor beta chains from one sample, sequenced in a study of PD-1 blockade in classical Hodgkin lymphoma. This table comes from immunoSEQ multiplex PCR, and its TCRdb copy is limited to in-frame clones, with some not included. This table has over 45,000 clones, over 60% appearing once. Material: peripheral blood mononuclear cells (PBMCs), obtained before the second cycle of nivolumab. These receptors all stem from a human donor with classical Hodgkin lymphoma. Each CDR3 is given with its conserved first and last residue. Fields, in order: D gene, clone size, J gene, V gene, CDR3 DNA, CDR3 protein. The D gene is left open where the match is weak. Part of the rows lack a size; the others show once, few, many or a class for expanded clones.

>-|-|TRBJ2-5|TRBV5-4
TGTGCCAGCAGCTTTGGGGGCGAGGAGACCCAGTACTTC
CASSFGGEETQYF
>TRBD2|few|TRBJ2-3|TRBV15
TGTGCCACCAGCAGAGTGGCTAGCGGGAGTCCTACAGATACGCAGTATTTT
CATSRVASGSPTDTQYF
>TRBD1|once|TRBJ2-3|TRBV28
TGTGCCAGCACCCCACTCCCGTCGGACAGGGCCACAGATACGCAGTATTTT
CASTPLPSDRATDTQYF
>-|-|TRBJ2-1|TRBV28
TGTGCCAGCAGTTTTCTCGAGGGGAGCTCCTACAATGAGCAGTTCTTC
CASSFLEGSSYNEQFF
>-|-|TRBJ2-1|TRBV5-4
TGTGCCAGCAGCTTGGGACTTGAGGGGTCGAATGAGCAGTTCTTC
CASSLGLEGSNEQFF
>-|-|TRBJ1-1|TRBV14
TGTGCCAGCAGCCAAGAATCAGGTAGAAGCGCTGAAGCTTTCTTT
CASSQESGRSAEAFF
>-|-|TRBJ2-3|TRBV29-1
TGCAGCGTCCCCAGAGGGGCGGATACGCAGTATTTT
CSVPRGADTQYF
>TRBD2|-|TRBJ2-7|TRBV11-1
TGTGCCAGCAGAGCGGGACTAGCGGGAGGTCTCACCTCCTACGAGCAGTACTTC
CASRAGLAGGLTSYEQYF
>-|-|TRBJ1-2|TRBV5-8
TGTGCCAGCAGCTTGGGTCTCAATGGCTACACCTTC
CASSLGLNGYTF
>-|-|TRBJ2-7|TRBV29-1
TGCAGCGTTGTTACTTTATCCAGCTACGAGCAGTACTTC
CSVVTLSSYEQYF
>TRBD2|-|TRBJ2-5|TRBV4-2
TGTGCCAGCAGCCTCCCAGCGGGAGGGGAGACCCAGTACTTC
CASSLPAGGETQYF
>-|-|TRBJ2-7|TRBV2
TGTGCCAGCAGTGAACCCGGACTACGCGCAGAGTACTTC
CASSEPGLRAEYF
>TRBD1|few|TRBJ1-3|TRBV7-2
TGTGCCAGCAGCTTAAAGACAGGGGGAGGAAACACCATATATTTT
CASSLKTGGGNTIYF
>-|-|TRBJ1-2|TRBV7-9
TGTGCCAGCAGCACCACAGAGAACTATGGCTACACCTTC
CASSTTENYGYTF
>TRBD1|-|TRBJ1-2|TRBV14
TGTGCCAGCAGCCAAGTCGGGACAGATGGCTACACCTTC
CASSQVGTDGYTF
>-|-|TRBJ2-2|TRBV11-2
TGTGCCAGCAGCACTGGGACTTACATCGGGGAGCTGTTTTTT
CASSTGTYIGELFF
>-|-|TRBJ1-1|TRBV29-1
TGCAGCGTCCGAGGGCCTCTGGCGACTGAAGCTTTCTTT
CSVRGPLATEAFF
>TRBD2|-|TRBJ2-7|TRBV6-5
TGTGCCAGCAGCAGACTAGCGGGAGAGGTATCGTACTTC
CASSRLAGEVSYF
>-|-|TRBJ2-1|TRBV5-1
TGCGCCAGCAGCGGAACCGGGACCCTGAATGAGCAGTTCTTC
CASSGTGTLNEQFF
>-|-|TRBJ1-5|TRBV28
TGTGCCAGCAGTTTAAGCGGTGACGACCGGCCCCAGCATTTT
CASSLSGDDRPQHF
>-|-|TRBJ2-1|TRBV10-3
TGTGCCACCGGACTGGGGATTGGGCAAAGACTCAATGAGCAGTTCTTC
CATGLGIGQRLNEQFF
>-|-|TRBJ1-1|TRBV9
TGTGCCAGCAGCGTGACAGGAGCGAACACTGAAGCTTTCTTT
CASSVTGANTEAFF
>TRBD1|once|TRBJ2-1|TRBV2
TGTGCCACCGGACAGGGGTTTGACAATGAGCAGTTCTTC
CATGQGFDNEQFF
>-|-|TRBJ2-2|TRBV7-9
TGTGCCAGCAGCGACAGGAACACCGGGGAGCTGTTTTTT
CASSDRNTGELFF
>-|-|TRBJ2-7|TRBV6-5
TGTGCCAGCAGTTACGATCTTGACTACGAGCAGTACTTC
CASSYDLDYEQYF
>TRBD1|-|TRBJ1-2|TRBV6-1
TGTGCCAGCAGCACCGGGACAGGGAGCTATGGCTACACCTTC
CASSTGTGSYGYTF
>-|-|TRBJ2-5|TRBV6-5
TGTGCCAGCAGCCCAGGACGGCTCCAAGAGACCCAGTACTTC
CASSPGRLQETQYF